One and the same sample provided the 25 T cell receptor beta chains below, sequenced in a study of T-cell reconstitution after alpha-beta-depleted transplantation in children. Library preparation (for TCRbeta) was performed with unique molecular identifiers. TCRdb recomputed calls from the PCR reads with MiXCR, one row per CDR3 protein. Of around 600,000 distinct CDR3 sequences listed, 10% to 13% were seen once; the top ten hold about 4.2%. Source: PBMCs from the stem cell graft donor, taken from the stem cell graft. These receptors were taken from a human donor who donated a stem cell graft to a child with acute myeloid leukemia.

This sequence joins TRBV12-3 or TRBV12-4 and TRBJ1-4, with D tentatively TRBD1 (5 bases). The ends were cut back, 8 bases at V and 7 bases at J, with 17 bases in the middle. The CDR3 is made up of 14 amino acids. The CDR3 protein is CASANGGLGEKLFF. The CDR3 DNA reads TGTGCCAGCGCGAACGGGGGTCTGGGTGAAAAACTGTTTTTT.

The chain employs TRBV9 and TRBJ2-3, with TRBD2 as a possible D gene (6 bases). V lost 3 bases and J lost 5, with 7 bases in between. CDR3 size: 12 residues. Germline V gene data show CDR1 as SGDLS and CDR2 as YYNGEE. In DNA, the CDR3 is TGTGCCAGCAGCGGACTAGAAGATACGCAGTATTTT. Translation gives CASSGLEDTQYF.

This chain joins TRBV27 and TRBJ2-7, with 7 bases aligning to TRBD1. Germline assignment: CDR1 MNHEY and CDR2 SMNVEV (reference sequence). The ends lost 6 bases at V and 5 bases at J; junction bases unmatched: 4. The CDR3 sequence is 12 residues long. The CDR3 bases are TGTGCCAGCAGCACGACAGGGAACGAGCAGTACTTC. Amino acids: CASSTTGNEQYF.

The V call is TRBV20-1, the J call TRBJ2-5; no firm D call. CDR3 size: 10 residues. Germline loops: CDR1 DFQATT, CDR2 SNEGSKA (reference sequence). CDR3 loop: CSSYKETQYF. The CDR3 DNA reads TGCAGCTCTTATAAGGAGACCCAGTACTTC.

This clonotype was detected many times. The chain couples TRBV10-3 to TRBJ2-1, with 7 bases that match TRBD2. CDR3 size: 12 residues. Trimming removed 5 bases from V and 8 bases from J; junction bases left unmatched: 3. In germline, CDR1 is ENHRY, CDR2 SYGVKD. The DNA for the CDR3 is TGTGCCATCAGTCCGACTAGCCATGAGCAGTTCTTC. Its protein product is CAISPTSHEQFF.

This clonotype was counted only a few times. The gene calls are TRBV2 and TRBJ2-3, with D possibly TRBD2 on 6 matching bases. The CDR3 is 13 residues long. Trimming pared 8 bases from V and 5 bases from J, leaving 14 bases between. From germline, CDR1 is SNHLY and CDR2 FYNNEI. CDR3 DNA: TGTGCCAGCTTACGGGACTCACGAGATACGCAGTATTTT. Protein product: CASLRDSRDTQYF.

There are many counts of this clonotype. V gene TRBV9 combines with J gene TRBJ2-7; 9 positions agree with TRBD2. Trimming took 0 bases from V and 3 from J; bases not matched to a gene: 7. The CDR3 length is 16 residues. Germline lookup yields CDR1 SGDLS and CDR2 YYNGEE. CDR3 amino acids: CASSVGGAGGLYEQYF. CDR3 DNA: TGTGCCAGCAGCGTAGGTGGCGCGGGAGGGCTCTACGAGCAGTACTTC.

This clonotype turned up a few times. V and J are TRBV4-2 and TRBJ1-1; D is ambiguous. The length of the CDR3 is 14 residues. V was clipped by 0 bases and J by 11 bases, with 16 bases between them. Per germline, CDR1 LGHNA and CDR2 YNFKEQ. In DNA form, the CDR3 reads TGTGCCAGCAGCCAAGATATTAAGGACGTACGGGCTTTCTTT. Amino acid sequence: CASSQDIKDVRAFF.

The chain links TRBV29-1 to TRBJ2-3, with D possibly matching TRBD2 (6 bases). Looked up from germline, CDR1 is SQVTM and CDR2 is ANQGSEA. The CDR3 extends over 15 amino acids. V was clipped by 0 bases and J by 3 bases, with 13 bases between them. The CDR3 DNA is TGCAGCGTTGAAGAGCGGGGTGGGGGGACAGATACGCAGTATTTT. It is translated as CSVEERGGGTDTQYF.

This clonotype was seen only a few times. The chain is built from TRBV10-2 and TRBJ2-1, with 9 bases lining up with TRBD1. With V trimmed by 6 bases and J by 6 bases, 15 bases remained unmatched. CDR3 size: 17 residues. Germline V gene data show CDR1 as WSHSY and CDR2 as SAAADI. CDR3 loop: CASRGDPGTGKVNEQFF. The CDR3 DNA reads as TGCGCCAGCAGGGGGGATCCCGGGACAGGGAAGGTCAATGAGCAGTTCTTC.

This clonotype has just a few counts. V usage is TRBV9 and J usage is TRBJ2-7; a weak D match, TRBD1 (6 bases). This CDR3 region has 14 residues. V was cut by 4 bases and J by 5 bases, with 16 bases left in between. Germline V gene sequence: CDR1 SGDLS, CDR2 YYNGEE. The CDR3 DNA reads as TGTGCCAGCAGCTCAACCACAGGGTCCAACGAGCAGTACTTC. Its protein is CASSSTTGSNEQYF.

The chain is built from TRBV7-8 and TRBJ1-1, with D tentatively TRBD1 (6 bases). With 6 bases removed from V and 1 base from J, the gap between germline ends came to 18 bases. This CDR3 is built from 16 residues. Per germline, CDR1 SGHVS and CDR2 FQNEAQ. The CDR3: CASSSPGGLGNTEAFF. Written as DNA, the CDR3 is TGTGCCAGCAGTTCCCCGGGGGGGCTGGGGAACACTGAAGCTTTCTTT.

Ten or more counts support this clonotype. This chain's CDR3 is CASSYGQDTQYF. The CDR3 DNA follows: TGTGCCAGCAGTTACGGGCAAGATACGCAGTATTTT. The chain couples TRBV6-5 to TRBJ2-3; no firm D call. Germline V CDR1 and CDR2: MNHEY, SVGAGI. Trimming pared 2 bases from V and 5 bases from J, leaving 5 bases between. CDR3 length equals 12 residues.

A few counts support this clonotype. The rearrangement joins TRBV7-2 to TRBJ2-5; 7 bases match TRBD2. CDR1 and CDR2 from the germline V gene are SGHTA and FQGNSA. Trimming took 1 base from V and 7 from J; bases not matched to a gene: 9. The CDR3 covers 15 residues. CDR3 DNA sequence: TGTGCCAGCAGCTTAGAAGGTGGGACTATTGGGACCCAGTACTTC. Protein sequence: CASSLEGGTIGTQYF.

The table lists this clonotype with a few counts. V and J are TRBV18 and TRBJ2-7, with TRBD2 matching 7 bases. Germline lookup yields CDR1 KGHSH and CDR2 LQKENI. CDR3 length: 14 residues. Trimming at V came to 3 bases and at J to 6 bases, leaving 8 bases not matched to a gene. The CDR3 loop is CASSPPGGEVEQYF. CDR3 bases: TGTGCCAGCTCACCCCCGGGGGGAGAGGTCGAGCAGTACTTC.

The rearrangement links TRBV3-1 to TRBJ2-7; TRBD1 matches 9 bases. This CDR3 spans 14 amino acids. Per the germline V gene, CDR1 is LGHDT and CDR2 is YNNKEL (reference sequence). Germline trimming cut 7 bases from V and 5 bases from J; bases unmatched to any gene: 9. CDR3 residues: CASTLGQGSHEQYF. In DNA, the CDR3 is TGTGCCAGCACCCTAGGACAGGGGTCCCACGAGCAGTACTTC.

This clonotype has a handful of counts. This chain links TRBV11-2 with TRBJ2-5; no reliable D call. CDR1 SGHAT and CDR2 FQNNGV come from the germline V gene. With 2 bases removed from V and 1 base from J, the gap between germline ends came to 2 bases. The CDR3 spans 12 residues. The CDR3 DNA sequence: TGTGCCAGCAGCTTATTCCAAGAGACCCAGTACTTC. Amino acids: CASSLFQETQYF.

The chain uses TRBV6-2 or TRBV6-3 and TRBJ1-4; tentative D call: TRBD1 (6 bases). V shed 6 bases and J shed 6 bases, with 11 bases lying between them. The CDR3 length is 13 residues. The germline V gene encodes CDR1 MNHEY and CDR2 SVGEGT. The CDR3: CASRDSGDEKLFF. The CDR3 DNA reads TGTGCCAGCAGGGACAGCGGCGATGAAAAACTGTTTTTT.

This clonotype has at least ten counts. The chain's CDR3 is CASSLIGGLAGPYNEQFF. Written as DNA, the CDR3 is TGTGCCAGCAGTTTAATAGGGGGACTAGCGGGACCCTACAATGAGCAGTTCTTC. The chain couples TRBV28 to TRBJ2-1; 13 nucleotides match TRBD2. V was clipped by 2 bases and J by 2 bases; unmatched bases: 6. CDR1 and CDR2 from the germline V gene are MDHEN and SYDVKM. CDR3 size: 18 residues.

A word on this clonotype: This could be a read error, since a much larger clone is one nucleotide away. The chain employs TRBV7-9 and TRBJ2-1, with 11 positions matching TRBD2. The CDR3 runs to 15 residues. Germline CDR1 reads SEHNR; CDR2 reads FQNEAQ (reference sequence). CDR3 amino acids: CASSLGLAAYNEQLF. The CDR3 coding sequence is TGTGCCAGCAGCTTGGGACTAGCGGCCTACAATGAGCAGCTCTTC. The whole variable domain, filled in from reference TRBV7-9 and TRBJ2-1, reads DTGVSQNPRHKITKRGQNVTFRCDPISEHNRLYWYRQTLGQGPEFLTYFQNEAQLEKSRLLSDRFSAERPKGSFSTLEIQRTEQGDSAMYLCASSLGLAAYNEQLFGPGTRLTVL.

The chain joins TRBV29-1 to TRBJ1-2; 7 bases fit TRBD1. Per germline, CDR1 SQVTM and CDR2 ANQGSEA. The CDR3 loop spans 11 amino acids. V gave up 6 bases and J gave up 4 bases; unmatched junction bases: 2. CDR3 nucleotides: TGCAGCGTGGACAGGAGCTATGGCTACACCTTC. Translation gives CSVDRSYGYTF.

This chain joins TRBV14 and TRBJ2-1; tentative D call: TRBD2 (6 bases). V shed 4 bases and J shed 3 bases, with 13 bases lying between them. There are 15 residues in the CDR3. The germline gives CDR1 SGHDN, CDR2 FVKESK. CDR3 sequence reads: CASSRQLGGYNEQFF. In DNA, the CDR3 is TGTGCCAGCAGCCGACAGTTGGGGGGCTACAATGAGCAGTTCTTC.

The gene calls are TRBV3-1 and TRBJ2-1; TRBD2 matches at 16 bases. The length of the CDR3 is 17 residues. Trimming cost V 1 base and J 7 bases; bases outside gene matches: 4. In germline, CDR1 is LGHDT, CDR2 YNNKEL (reference sequence). Written as DNA, the CDR3 is TGTGCCAGCAGCCAAGTGGGGACTAGCGGGAGGGGTAATGAGCAGTTCTTC. It yields the protein CASSQVGTSGRGNEQFF.

This clonotype was seen ten or more times. The rearrangement joins TRBV6-2 or TRBV6-3 to TRBJ2-1, with 12 bases that match TRBD2. V dropped 5 bases and J dropped 2; count of bases not matched to a gene: 7. CDR3 size: 17 residues. Germline loops: CDR1 MNHEY, CDR2 SVGEGT. As DNA, the CDR3 is TGTGCCAGCAGTACGACTAGCGGGAGAGGTGCCTACAATGAGCAGTTCTTC. This translates into CASSTTSGRGAYNEQFF.

The sample holds many counts of this clonotype. This chain connects TRBV12-3 or TRBV12-4 to TRBJ2-1; 7 nucleotides match TRBD1. Trimming cost V 8 bases and J 3 bases; bases outside gene matches: 4. This CDR3 is built from 13 residues. CDR3 residues: CASVRDSYNEQFF. The CDR3 DNA is TGTGCCAGCGTCCGGGACAGCTACAATGAGCAGTTCTTC.